The next 23 T cell receptor beta chains were all read from a single sample in a study of metastatic and nonmetastatic thyroid tumors (dated by TCRdb to about 2020). Before undergoing thyroid surgery, none of the patients had been given any kind of treatment. Library method: PCR. Sequencing was performed on an Illumina HiSeq 4000. TCRdb passed the public sequencing reads through fastp at Q25 and MiXCR, retaining productive beta sequences. A total of roughly 36,000 clones appear in this sample, 25% to 30% of them only once. In total, the top ten clones hold roughly a tenth of the sample. The sequenced sample was blood. The receptors come from a female donor with papillary thyroid cancer or a benign thyroid nodule (not recorded which). Some clones in this sample may be carry-over from other donors' samples.

To note about this clone: As the CDR3 is not closed by the conserved phenylalanine or tryptophan, this likely results from a read error. Because the CDR3's place on the DNA is in doubt, the DNA is left out and the CDR3 is given as listed by TCRdb. This chain joins TRBV7-3 and TRBJ2-3; the listed D gene, TRBD1, was not tested against the DNA. 10 amino acids form the CDR3, both terminal residues included. The germline V gene has CDR1 SGHTA and CDR2 FQGTGA. This CDR3 is CASSLMISRG.

This clone was seen ten or more times. This rearrangement joins TRBV3-1 to TRBJ2-5; D uncertain. The CDR3 length is 14 residues. Trimming removed 0 bases from V and 7 bases from J, with 12 bases in between. CDR1 and CDR2 from the germline V gene are LGHDT and YNNKEL (reference sequence). CDR3 coding DNA: TGTGCCAGCAGCCAAGATTTCCCCCGGCGGACCCAGTACTTC. Its protein product is CASSQDFPRRTQYF.

Within the sample, this clone is medium-sized. In DNA form, the CDR3 reads TGTGCCAGCAGCCGCCCGACAGGAGCCAGGGCGTCCCATGGCTACACCTTC. Translating gives CASSRPTGARASHGYTF. The chain couples TRBV6-2 or TRBV6-3 to TRBJ1-2, with a tentative D call TRBD1 (6 bases). CDR1 and CDR2 (germline): MNHEY, SVGEGT. The CDR3 is 17 amino acids. Trimming stripped 6 bases from V and 6 bases from J, with 26 bases between.

The chain links TRBV20-1 to TRBJ1-2; no firm D call. The germline CDR1 and CDR2 sequences are DFQATT and SNEGSKA (reference sequence). The V gene lost 6 bases and the J gene lost 5 bases, with 22 bases spanning the gap. This CDR3 region has 15 residues. CDR3 nucleotides: TGCAGTGCCGAGATCGAAGGGAGCTGGTCTTATGGCTACACCTTC. It codes for CSAEIEGSWSYGYTF.

This clone was observed a handful of times. The CDR3 nucleotides read TGTGCCAGCAGTTTATCCGACCTTTACGGAGGCGTGGGCTACACCTTC. This codes for CASSLSDLYGGVGYTF. The gene calls are TRBV27 and TRBJ1-2; no clear D. CDR1 and CDR2 (germline): MNHEY, SMNVEV (reference sequence). This CDR3 spans 16 amino acids. Trimming removed 0 bases from V and 8 bases from J, with 19 bases in between.

This clone was seen at least ten times. The V call is TRBV29-1, the J call TRBJ2-1; D remains ambiguous. Germline values: CDR1 SQVTM, CDR2 ANQGSEA. The CDR3 totals 13 residues. Trimming removed 7 bases at V and 0 bases at J, with 10 bases between. CDR3 DNA: TGCAGCGGTCAGGAGAGCTCCTACAATGAGCAGTTCTTC. Its translation: CSGQESSYNEQFF.

At least ten counts were recorded for this clone. This chain connects TRBV6-1 to TRBJ1-2; tentatively, D is TRBD1 (6 bases). The CDR3 contains 14 residues. Germline V CDR1 and CDR2: MNHNS, SASEGT. V was cut by 3 bases and J by 6 bases, with 14 bases left in between. The DNA of the CDR3 is TGTGCCAGCAGTGAGGGGGGCACGGGTGATGGCTACACCTTC. Its translation is CASSEGGTGDGYTF.

This clone appeared once. The V and J genes are TRBV30 and TRBJ2-7; TRBD2 matches 8 bases. Germline trimming cut 3 bases from V and 7 bases from J; bases unmatched to any gene: 8. There are 13 residues in the CDR3. In germline, CDR1 is GTSNPN, CDR2 SVGIG (reference sequence). This chain's CDR3 is CAWSPGLVGEQYF. The CDR3 nucleotides read TGTGCCTGGAGCCCGGGACTAGTGGGGGAGCAGTACTTC.

This sequence joins TRBV6-1 and TRBJ1-3, with D possibly being TRBD1 (5 bases). This CDR3 is built from 16 residues. Per germline, CDR1 MNHNS and CDR2 SASEGT. Trimming shortened V by 7 bases and J by 0 bases, and 16 bases separated the two germline ends. CDR3 sequence: CASTTGLSSSGNTIYF. The CDR3 DNA reads as TGTGCCAGCACCACGGGACTGTCTAGCTCTGGAAACACCATATATTTT.

This clone ranks as medium-sized. The chain combines TRBV28 with TRBJ2-7; TRBD2 agrees at 7 bases. Germline CDR1 reads MDHEN; CDR2 reads SYDVKM. CDR3 length equals 14 residues. V gave up 2 bases and J gave up 2 bases; unmatched junction bases: 3. CDR3 in amino acids: CASSLGGRPYEQYF. In DNA, the CDR3 is TGTGCCAGCAGTTTAGGCGGGAGACCCTACGAGCAGTACTTC.

This clone was observed many times. It may be a read error: a sequence one base away is much more abundant. Other DNA sequences in this specimen translate into the identical CDR3. The chain employs TRBV20-1 and TRBJ2-7, with 7 bases that match TRBD2. Per germline, CDR1 DFQATT and CDR2 SNEGSKA (reference sequence). This CDR3 has 15 amino acids. Germline trimming cut 0 bases from V and 2 bases from J; bases unmatched to any gene: 7. CDR3: CSARDDQRGAYEQYF. The DNA of the CDR3 is TGCAGTGCTAGAGATGATCAACGGGGGGCCTACGAGCAGTACTTC.

The chain has TRBV6-2 or TRBV6-3 and TRBJ1-2, with TRBD1 identical over 9 bases. The CDR3 totals 14 residues. CDR1 MNHEY and CDR2 SVGEGT come from the germline V gene. Germline trimming cut 6 bases from V and 10 bases from J; bases unmatched to any gene: 12. The CDR3 region is CASRQGAQSVVYTF. Here the CDR3 DNA reads TGTGCCAGCAGACAGGGGGCTCAATCGGTTGTCTACACCTTC.

Ten or more counts support this clone. The V gene is TRBV19, the J gene TRBJ1-5, with a possible D match to TRBD1 (5 bases). Germline V CDR1 and CDR2: LNHDA, SQIVND (reference sequence). The CDR3 totals 15 residues. Between the trimmed V and J ends, which lost 3 bases and 2 bases, there was a span of 11 bases. The DNA of the CDR3 is TGTGCCAGTAGTATGGGGCAAGTGGGCAATCAGCCCCAGCATTTT. This sequence encodes CASSMGQVGNQPQHF.

V is TRBV4-2 and J is TRBJ2-1; 7 nucleotides match TRBD1. The CDR3 has 15 amino acids. Germline V gives CDR1 LGHNA, CDR2 YNFKEQ. V shed 3 bases and J 4 bases; nucleotides not matched to a gene: 6. The CDR3 here is CASSQDRQKYNEQFF. Here the CDR3 DNA reads TGTGCCAGCAGCCAGGACAGGCAGAAGTACAATGAGCAGTTCTTC.

This chain uses TRBV28 with TRBJ1-5; D gene ambiguous. Germline CDR1 is MDHEN and CDR2 is SYDVKM. The CDR3 contains 13 residues. CDR3 in amino acids: CVSSLMVSQPQHF. The CDR3 DNA reads TGTGTAAGCAGTTTAATGGTAAGCCAGCCCCAGCATTTT.

This clone came up many times. The chain couples TRBV18 to TRBJ1-3; 10 bases agree with TRBD1. V shed 3 bases and J 0 bases; nucleotides not matched to a gene: 8. Germline V gene lookup returns CDR1 KGHSH and CDR2 LQKENI. CDR3 length: 18 residues. CDR3 DNA: TGTGCCAGCTCACCCATTGGACAGGGGGGAAACTCTGGAAACACCATATATTTT. Translated, it gives CASSPIGQGGNSGNTIYF. Full variable domain (remainder filled in from reference TRBV18 and TRBJ1-3): NAGVMQNPRHLVRRRGQEARLRCSPMKGHSHVYWYRQLPEEGLKFMVYLQKENIIDESGMPKERFSAEFPKEGPSILRIQQVVRGDSAAYFCASSPIGQGGNSGNTIYFGEGSWLTVV.

This chain connects TRBV12-3 or TRBV12-4 to TRBJ2-7; no firm D call. V was shortened by 5 bases and J by 4 bases, with 6 bases between the two germline ends. The CDR3 is made up of 11 amino acids. In DNA form, the CDR3 reads TGTGCCAGCAGTCCGGGTTACGAGCAGTACTTC. Encoded protein: CASSPGYEQYF.

This clone was seen repeatedly, ten times or more. The genes are TRBV5-1 and TRBJ1-6, with D unclear. V was pared by 0 bases and J by 5 bases, with 12 bases between. Per germline, CDR1 SGHRS and CDR2 YFSETQ. This CDR3 comprises 16 residues. CDR3 sequence (DNA): TGCGCCAGCAGCTTGGAGATTGTCGGAAATAATTCACCCCTCCACTTT. This encodes CASSLEIVGNNSPLHF.

This clone came up many times. This chain joins TRBV5-4 and TRBJ2-7; D call uncertain. This CDR3 region has 14 residues. V was shortened by 0 bases and J by 5 bases, with 12 bases between the two germline ends. Per the germline V gene, CDR1 is SGHNT and CDR2 is YYREEE (reference sequence). The CDR3 here is CASSLDYLLNEQYF. The CDR3 bases are TGTGCCAGCAGCTTGGACTACCTTCTCAACGAGCAGTACTTC. The full variable domain, its missing parts supplied by reference TRBV5-4 and TRBJ2-7, is ETGVTQSPTHLIKTRGQQVTLRCSSQSGHNTVSWYQQALGQGPQFIFQYYREEENGRGNFPPRFSGLQFPNYSSELNVNALELDDSALYLCASSLDYLLNEQYFGPGTRLTVT.

This clone was recorded at least ten times. V usage is TRBV27 and J usage is TRBJ2-3, with 12 bases matching TRBD2. The CDR3 consists of 16 residues. CDR1 is MNHEY and CDR2 is SMNVEV in the germline V gene (reference sequence). J lost 6 bases, V lost 2 bases, and 6 bases had no gene match. This CDR3 reads CASSLATSGSGDTQYF. As DNA, the CDR3 is TGTGCCAGCAGTTTAGCGACTAGCGGGAGTGGGGATACGCAGTATTTT.

The chain employs TRBV30 and TRBJ2-1; a weak D match, TRBD2 (6 bases). From germline, CDR1 is GTSNPN and CDR2 SVGIG (reference sequence). CDR3 length equals 16 residues. V lost 0 bases and J lost 1, with 13 bases in between. CDR3 DNA sequence: TGTGCCTGGAGTGTACGGAGGGGCCTTTCCTACAATGAGCAGTTCTTC. Translating gives CAWSVRRGLSYNEQFF.

As to this clone: A much larger clone sits a single nucleotide away, making a read error possible. J is TRBJ2-1 and V is TRBV6-2 or TRBV6-3, with TRBD2 matching over 8 bases. The germline V gene has CDR1 MNHEY and CDR2 SVGEGT. This CDR3 spans 17 amino acids. The CDR3 sequence is CASSYSSLSGVYNEQFF. The DNA of the CDR3 is TGTGCCAGCAGTTACTCCTCCCTTAGCGGGGTCTACAATGAGCAATTCTTC.

To note about this clone: This may be a read error: a much more frequent sequence differs by one nucleotide. The sample carries other DNA sequences with the same CDR3. The CDR3 region is CASTTANQSQHF. CDR3 DNA sequence: TGTGCCAGCACGACAGCTAATCAGTCACAGCATTTT. The chain recombines TRBV12-3 or TRBV12-4 with TRBJ1-5; D is perhaps TRBD1 (5 bases). The CDR3 extends over 12 amino acids. Trimming pared 7 bases from V and 13 bases from J, leaving 17 bases between.